This T cell receptor (beta chain) was recovered during a study of metastatic and nonmetastatic thyroid tumors. On the study more broadly: Patients with malignant and benign thyroid disease provided blood and tumor or nodule tissue, whose repertoires were compared. General study points: In blood and tumor, TCR beta diversity was reportedly significantly higher in malignant thyroid tumors than in benign nodules.

The CDR3 is made up of 12 amino acids. V was cut by 7 bases and J by 0 bases, with 6 bases left in between. By sample fraction, this clone is medium-sized. Its antigen is not identified. Authors' data handling: Using the CDR3 differences seen across clinicopathological groups, the authors built a distant-metastasis classifier for papillary thyroid cancer, which was meant to discriminate distant-metastatic patients. Through MiXCR, TCRdb re-clonotyped the PCR reads. The V and J calls shown here were made by TCRdb, not taken from the authors' results. The table lists about 19,000 clones, 16% of them singletons, with about 18% in the top ten. None of the patients had undergone any treatment ahead of thyroid surgery.

This TCR derives from a male donor with papillary thyroid cancer or a benign thyroid nodule (not recorded which). Some clones in this sample may be carry-over from other donors' samples. J is TRBJ2-5 and V is TRBV12-3 or TRBV12-4; D unclear. The source material was blood. The chain's CDR3 is CASKGNQETQYF. The CDR3 bases are TGTGCCAGCAAGGGCAACCAAGAGACCCAGTACTTC.